This TCR beta chain was sequenced during a study of T cells after yellow fever vaccination. Looking at the study overall: Where fractions had low cell numbers, libraries were prepared from them with the SMART-Seq v4 Ultra Low Input RNA kit.

5'RACE template switching generated TCR cDNA, adding a universal primer site and UMIs. TCRdb re-derived calls from the 5' RACE reads in MiXCR, one entry per CDR3 protein. The table lists more than 300,000 distinct CDR3 sequences, approximately 12% of them singletons. This clonotype was counted only a few times. Antigen unknown. Whole-study results and caveats: Weaker, the secondary response peaked sooner, at day 5 versus 15. Contamination of FACS-sorted repertoires by abundant clonotypes from the bulk population could occur.

The CDR3 length is 15 residues. Trimming shortened V by 5 bases and J by 8 bases, and 19 bases separated the two germline ends. Germline V gives CDR1 SGHTA, CDR2 FQGNSA. The sequencing here drew on CD4+ T cells sorted from PBMCs, taken 45 days after the yellow fever booster vaccination. This sequence originates from a young man who received the YFV17D yellow fever vaccine. The rearrangement links TRBV7-2 to TRBJ2-1; D not resolved. In DNA form, the CDR3 reads TGTGCCAGCAGCCCCTATCCCGGACCCGGAGATGAGCAGTTCTTC. It yields the protein CASSPYPGPGDEQFF.